This is a list of T cell receptor beta chains from one sample in a study of T cell changes during pregnancy in multiple sclerosis. The method was immunoSEQ multiplex PCR; TCRdb's version includes in-frame clones alone and lacks a portion of them. The table lists around 25,000 clones, 90% of them singletons. The material was CD8+ T cells from peripheral blood mononuclear cells, obtained in the third trimester of pregnancy. Receptor source: a female donor in good health, enrolled as a control in a pregnancy study. The CDR3 runs from the conserved cysteine through the conserved F or W. Each record gives: V gene, J gene, CDR3 protein.

>TRBV6-5|TRBJ1-6
CASSLPAYNSPLHF
>TRBV5-1|TRBJ2-3
CASSLAETSSADTQYF
>TRBV7-9|TRBJ1-4
CASSRQGRREKLFF
>TRBV6-1|TRBJ2-5
CASRTQGSWETQYF
>TRBV15|TRBJ2-3
CATSREMLWERSTDTQYF
>TRBV27|TRBJ1-4
CASRPTGGVSKLFF
>TRBV6-5|TRBJ2-1
CASSYSTGDEQFF
>TRBV7-8|TRBJ2-2
CASSLRGRESTGELFF
>TRBV27|TRBJ2-7
CASSLTLREQYF
>TRBV28|TRBJ2-7
CASSLSLEGGGGEQYF
>TRBV6-5|TRBJ2-7
CASSPGHLYEQYF
>TRBV7-6|TRBJ2-6
CASSSGLTGGANVLTF
>TRBV6-4|TRBJ2-3
CASSEVAGSEDTQYF
>TRBV4-2|TRBJ2-3
CASSQLQESGGPDTQYF
>TRBV4-1|TRBJ2-3
CASSQEASVNTDTQYF
>TRBV4-2|TRBJ2-1
CASSYSLAGGPLNEQFF
>TRBV28|TRBJ1-4
CASSLGGDLNEKLFF
>TRBV29-1|TRBJ2-7
CSVDGGRSYEQYF
>TRBV6-5|TRBJ2-1
CASSSGTGGYNEQFF
>TRBV13|TRBJ1-6
CASSLGTGGRSPLHF
>TRBV28|TRBJ1-2
CASRLISGTGWKISYGYTF
>TRBV5-4|TRBJ2-7
CASSLLGEEKQYF